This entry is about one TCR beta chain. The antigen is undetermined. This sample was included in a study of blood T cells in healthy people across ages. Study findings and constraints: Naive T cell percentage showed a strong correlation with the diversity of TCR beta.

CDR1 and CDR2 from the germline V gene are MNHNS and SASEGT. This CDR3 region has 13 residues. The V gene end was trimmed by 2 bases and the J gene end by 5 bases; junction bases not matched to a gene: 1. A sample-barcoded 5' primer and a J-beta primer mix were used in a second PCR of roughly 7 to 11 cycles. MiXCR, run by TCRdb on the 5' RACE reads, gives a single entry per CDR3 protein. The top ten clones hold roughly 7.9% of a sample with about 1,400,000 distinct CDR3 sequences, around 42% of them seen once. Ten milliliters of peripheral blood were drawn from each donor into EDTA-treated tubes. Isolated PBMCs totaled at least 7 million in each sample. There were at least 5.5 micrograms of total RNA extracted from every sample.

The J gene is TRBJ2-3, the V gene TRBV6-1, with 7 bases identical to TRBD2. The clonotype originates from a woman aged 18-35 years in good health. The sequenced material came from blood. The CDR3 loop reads CASSEWGGDTQYF. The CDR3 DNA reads TGTGCCAGCAGTGAATGGGGGGGAGATACGCAGTATTTT.